In its sample, the clone carrying this T cell receptor beta chain was seen many times. Regarding time point: pre-sensitization, week 0. Treatment: therapeutic diphenylcyclopropenone sensitization with weekly scalp DPC. RNA extraction used unfractionated whole blood as the source of total RNA. One entry per CDR3 protein results from TCRdb running MiXCR on the RACE reads. The table records a few hundred thousand distinct CDR3 sequences, almost 8% of them present only once. Germline CDR1 reads LGHNA; CDR2 reads YNFKEQ. The CDR3 has 15 amino acids. The V end was cut by 1 base, the J end by 5 bases, with 14 bases between. This record comes from a study of human T cells and chemical hapten exposure. Overall study: On approximately 2 cm by approximately 2 cm of upper inner arm skin, sensitization was performed with 2% DPC. TCR yield per sample varied, mainly due to pooled library volumes.

Here the sequenced sample was whole blood, taken in connection with sensitization to the hapten diphenylcyclopropenone (DPC). This TCR was sampled from a man aged 18-30 years with alopecia areata. Some clones in this sample may be carry-over from other donors' samples. J is TRBJ1-1 and V is TRBV4-2; no reliable D call. In DNA form, the CDR3 reads TGTGCCAGCAGCCAAGGTACCTCTTTGGAAACTGAAGCTTTCTTT. Amino acids: CASSQGTSLETEAFF.